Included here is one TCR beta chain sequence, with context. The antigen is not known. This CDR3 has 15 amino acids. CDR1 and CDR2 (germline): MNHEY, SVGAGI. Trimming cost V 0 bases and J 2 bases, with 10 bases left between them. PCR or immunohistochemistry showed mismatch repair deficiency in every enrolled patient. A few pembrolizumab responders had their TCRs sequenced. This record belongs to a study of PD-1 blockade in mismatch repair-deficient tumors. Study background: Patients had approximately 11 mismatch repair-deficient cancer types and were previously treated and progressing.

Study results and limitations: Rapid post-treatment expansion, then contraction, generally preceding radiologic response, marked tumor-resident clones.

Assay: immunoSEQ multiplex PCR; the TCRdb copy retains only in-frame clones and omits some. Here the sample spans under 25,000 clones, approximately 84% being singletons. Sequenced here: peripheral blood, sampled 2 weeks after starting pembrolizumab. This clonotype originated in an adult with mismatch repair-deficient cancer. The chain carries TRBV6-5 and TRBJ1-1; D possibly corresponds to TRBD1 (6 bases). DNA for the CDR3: TGTGCCAGCAGTTACTCCGCAGGGGTTAACACTGAAGCTTTCTTT. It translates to CASSYSAGVNTEAFF.